The source of this T cell receptor (beta chain) is a study of Ad26.COV2.S vaccination and SARS-CoV-2 variants. About the study: Trial arm assignment for the donor was COV1001 Ad26.COV2.S. Administration of Ad26.COV2.S was intramuscular, either once or twice 56 days apart. Study-wide results and limits: Assessments of TCR breadth and depth may have underestimated the total T cell responses.

Treatment meaning: roughly 18 received Ad26.COV2.S at low or high dose, single or two shots; about 5 received placebo; per-sample allocation not given. Day 63 after the first vaccine or placebo injection was the time point for sampling. The sample came from a Boston adult aged 18-55 years. This table comes from immunoSEQ multiplex PCR, and its TCRdb copy is limited to in-frame clones, with some not included. The sample includes about 400,000 clones, roughly nine tenths of them seen just once. Worth noting for this clone: What it recognizes is unknown.

Germline-derived CDR1 and CDR2 are LNHNV and YYDKDF (reference sequence). V shed 5 bases, J shed 0 bases, and the junction held 2 bases outside the gene matches. The CDR3 contains 16 residues. The chain joins TRBV15 to TRBJ2-6; 9 bases align to TRBD1. The clonotype originates from a person between 18 and 59 years old who received the Ad26.COV2.S COVID-19 vaccine or a placebo. The starting material was peripheral blood, obtained in a trial of Ad26.COV2.S vaccine versus placebo. In DNA, the CDR3 is TGTGCCACCAGCTGGGACAGGGTCTCTGGGGCCAACGTCCTGACTTTC. Encoded protein: CATSWDRVSGANVLTF.